This is a list of T cell receptor beta chains from one sample in a study of post-analysis software for immune sequencing data. A single record per CDR3 protein comes from TCRdb applying MiXCR to the PCR reads. The sample carries hundreds of thousands of distinct CDR3 sequences, approximately 59% recorded once. Source material: blood. All receptors come from a girl aged 2 to 10 with multiple sclerosis. Each CDR3 is given with its conserved first and last residue. The D gene is left open where the match is weak. The size entry is marked missing in some rows and otherwise reads once, few, many or a size class.

>many|TRBV13|.|TRBJ1-1
TGTGCCAGCAGCTTTGAGGGGCCGCCGGGGACTGAAGCTTTCTTT
CASSFEGPPGTEAFF
>.|TRBV4-3|.|TRBJ2-2
TGCGCCAGCAGCCAAGAAGGGAACACCGGGGAGCTGTTTTTT
CASSQEGNTGELFF
>.|TRBV5-1|.|TRBJ2-7
TGCGCCAGCAGCTTGACCGATTGGGGGACCTCCTACGAGCAGTACTTC
CASSLTDWGTSYEQYF
>.|TRBV10-1|TRBD2|TRBJ2-1
TGCGCCAGCAGTGAAGAAGGACTAGCGGACAACGTACTATACAATGAGCAGTTCTTC
CASSEEGLADNVLYNEQFF
>.|TRBV5-6|.|TRBJ2-4
TGTGCCAGCAGCTTGGCCCTCGGGGGCGCGGTCAACATTCAGTACTTC
CASSLALGGAVNIQYF
>.|TRBV6-2/TRBV6-3|TRBD1|TRBJ1-5
TGTGCCAGCAGTTCTGAGGGGACAGGGGGTAATCAGCCCCAGCATTTT
CASSSEGTGGNQPQHF
>many|TRBV7-2|TRBD2|TRBJ2-3
TGTGCCAGCAGTTTAGGACTAGCGGGCACAGATACGCAGTATTTT
CASSLGLAGTDTQYF
>.|TRBV20-1|.|TRBJ2-3
TGCAGTGCTAAACCAGGGGGCACAGATACGCAGTATTTT
CSAKPGGTDTQYF
>.|TRBV21-1|.|TRBJ2-5
TGTGCCAGAAGACAGGGGGGGGTGACCCAGTACTTC
CARRQGGVTQYF
>few|TRBV12-5|.|TRBJ2-5
TGTGCTAGTGGGCCCAGGGAGACCCAGTACTTC
CASGPRETQYF
>.|TRBV18|.|TRBJ2-1
TGTGCCAGCTCACCACCCTTCCGGGGGCCGAGCTCCTACAATGAGCAGTTCTTC
CASSPPFRGPSSYNEQFF
>.|TRBV12-3/TRBV12-4|TRBD2|TRBJ2-3
TGTGCCAGCAGTTTACCAGCGGGGCGAGATACGCAGTATTTT
CASSLPAGRDTQYF
>once|TRBV4-2|.|TRBJ1-4
TGTGCCAGCAGCCGGCAGTTCTGGGGGGCAACTAATGAAAAACTGTTTTTT
CASSRQFWGATNEKLFF
>.|TRBV20-1|TRBD1|TRBJ1-5
TGCAGTGCTTCCCTAACAGGGGCCCCCAATCAGCCCCAGCATTTT
CSASLTGAPNQPQHF
>.|TRBV29-1|.|TRBJ2-1
TGCAGCGCCGTAGGGACGGCACCTCACAATGAGCAGTTCTTC
CSAVGTAPHNEQFF
>.|TRBV28|TRBD1|TRBJ2-1
TGTGCCAGCAGGACACAGGGGTATGAGCAGTTCTTC
CASRTQGYEQFF
>few|TRBV7-2|.|TRBJ1-1
TGTGCCAGCAGCTTTCCCTTCCCTGAAGCTTTCTTT
CASSFPFPEAFF
>.|TRBV6-2/TRBV6-3|.|TRBJ2-2
TGTGCCAGCGGAGTCGGGGTCCCCGGGGAGCTGTTTTTT
CASGVGVPGELFF
>few|TRBV6-1|.|TRBJ2-1
TGTGCCAGCAGGGCAGTTGGTCCCAATGAGCAGTTCTTC
CASRAVGPNEQFF
>.|TRBV28|TRBD1|TRBJ2-1
TGTGCCAGCAGTCCCATCCGGGACAGCTCCTACAATGAGCAGTTCTTC
CASSPIRDSSYNEQFF
>few|TRBV5-5|.|TRBJ2-1
TGTGCCAGCAGCTTCGGAGGGGCGCGGAATGAGCAGTTCTTC
CASSFGGARNEQFF
>few|TRBV20-1|.|TRBJ2-3
TGCAGTGCCCACTGGGGGGTCGACACAGATACGCAGTATTTT
CSAHWGVDTDTQYF
>once|TRBV7-9|.|TRBJ1-1
TGTGCCAGCAAGGTAGAGCGGTTGGGGGCCCACACTGAAGCTTTCTTT
CASKVERLGAHTEAFF
>.|TRBV3-1|.|TRBJ1-2
TGTGCCAGCAGCCAAGATGGTGGCTACACCTTC
CASSQDGGYTF
>.|TRBV4-1|TRBD2|TRBJ2-1
TGCGCCAGCAGCCAAGATTTAAGTTTTAGCGGGAGTGATGAGCAGTTCTTC
CASSQDLSFSGSDEQFF
>once|TRBV2|TRBD2|TRBJ2-3
TGTGCCAGCAGCGCCCTAGCGGGGGCCCACACAGATACGCAGTATTTT
CASSALAGAHTDTQYF
>.|TRBV2|.|TRBJ2-3
TGTGCCAGCAGTCCCCCCCTCGACAGGATAGTTCCAGATACGCAGTATTTT
CASSPPLDRIVPDTQYF
>.|TRBV2|.|TRBJ1-2
TGTGCCAGCAGAGGGTCCACCTTC
CASRGSTF
>.|TRBV6-5|TRBD1|TRBJ2-7
TGTGCCAGCAGGTTACGGGACAGGGTATACGAGCAGTACTTC
CASRLRDRVYEQYF
>.|TRBV6-1|.|TRBJ2-5
TGTGCCAGCAGTGAGGGTTCCGCCCAAGAGACCCAGTACTTC
CASSEGSAQETQYF
>.|TRBV6-1|TRBD1|TRBJ2-5
TGTGCCAGCAGTGAAGCAGGGACAGGGGGCGGGAAGACCCAGTACTTC
CASSEAGTGGGKTQYF
>.|TRBV5-1|TRBD1|TRBJ2-5
TGCGCCAGCAGCTTGAGCCCCAAGGGACAGGGAGATCTCGAGACCCAGTACTTC
CASSLSPKGQGDLETQYF
>.|TRBV28|TRBD1|TRBJ2-7
TGTGCCAGCAGTGAGGGACAGGGGGCCTGCGAGCAGTACTTC
CASSEGQGACEQYF
>.|TRBV15|.|TRBJ2-5
TGTGCCACCAGCAGAGACGGACGGCAAGAGACCCAGTACTTC
CATSRDGRQETQYF
>.|TRBV12-3/TRBV12-4|.|TRBJ1-2
TGTGCCAGCGGTACAGGGATGGGGGTATATGGCTACACCTTC
CASGTGMGVYGYTF